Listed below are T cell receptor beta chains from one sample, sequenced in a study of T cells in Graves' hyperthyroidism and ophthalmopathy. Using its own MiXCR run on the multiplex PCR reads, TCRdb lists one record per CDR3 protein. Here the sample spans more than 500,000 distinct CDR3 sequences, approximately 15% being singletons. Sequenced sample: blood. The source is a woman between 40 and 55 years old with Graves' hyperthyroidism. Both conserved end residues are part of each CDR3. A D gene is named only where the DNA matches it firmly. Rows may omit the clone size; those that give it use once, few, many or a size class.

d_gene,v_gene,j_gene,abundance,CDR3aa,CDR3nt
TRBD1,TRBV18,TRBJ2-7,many,CASSPSGTVLYEQYF,TGTGCCAGCTCACCATCCGGGACAGTCCTCTACGAGCAGTACTTC
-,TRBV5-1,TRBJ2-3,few,CASSFETPLSDTQYF,TGCGCCAGCAGCTTTGAGACTCCCCTTAGTGATACGCAGTATTTT
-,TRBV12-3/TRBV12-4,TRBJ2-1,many,CASSSQTDNEQFF,TGTGCCAGCAGTAGCCAGACCGACAATGAGCAGTTCTTC
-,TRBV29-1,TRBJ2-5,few,CSVEDLGRDGTQYF,TGCAGCGTTGAAGATCTTGGTAGGGATGGGACCCAGTACTTC
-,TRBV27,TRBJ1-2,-,CASSLKPDGGNYGYTF,TGTGCCAGCAGTTTAAAACCGGATGGGGGTAACTATGGCTACACCTTC
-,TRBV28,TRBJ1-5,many,CASSFVGEVEQPQHF,TGTGCCAGCAGTTTCGTGGGGGAGGTAGAGCAGCCCCAGCATTTT
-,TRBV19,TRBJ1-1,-,CASSILGWLNTEAFF,TGTGCCAGTAGTATCCTGGGTTGGCTGAACACTGAAGCTTTCTTT
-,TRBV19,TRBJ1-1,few,CASRSGVRGVTEAFF,TGTGCCAGTAGATCGGGGGTTCGGGGTGTCACTGAAGCTTTCTTT
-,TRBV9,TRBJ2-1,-,CASRAGTSFNEQFF,TGTGCCAGCAGGGCCGGGACTTCCTTCAATGAGCAGTTCTTC
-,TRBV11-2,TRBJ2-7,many,CASSLDGVGGSSYEQYF,TGTGCCAGCAGCTTAGACGGGGTAGGTGGGAGCTCCTACGAGCAGTACTTC
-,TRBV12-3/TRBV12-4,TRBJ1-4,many,CASSLDGVATNEKLFF,TGTGCCAGCAGTTTAGACGGGGTGGCAACTAATGAAAAACTGTTTTTT
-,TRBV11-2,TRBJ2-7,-,CASGLGYEQYF,TGTGCCAGCGGCCTTGGATACGAGCAGTACTTC
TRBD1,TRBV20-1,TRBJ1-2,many,CSGGQSDRLGGYTF,TGCAGTGGCGGCCAGTCGGACAGGCTTGGGGGCTACACCTTC
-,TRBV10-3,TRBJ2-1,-,CAITGAANNEQFF,TGTGCCATCACAGGGGCAGCTAACAATGAGCAGTTCTTC
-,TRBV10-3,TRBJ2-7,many,CAFSVGGYEQYF,TGTGCCTTCAGTGTTGGAGGCTACGAGCAGTACTTC
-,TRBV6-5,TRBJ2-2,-,CAGSSSGWQGYGELFF,TGTGCCGGCAGTTCCTCAGGGTGGCAGGGTTACGGGGAGCTGTTTTTT
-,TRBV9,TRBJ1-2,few,CASSVGVEGYTF,TGTGCCAGCAGCGTAGGTGTGGAAGGCTACACCTTC
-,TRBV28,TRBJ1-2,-,CASSLFTGAYGYTF,TGTGCCAGCAGTTTATTTACCGGGGCCTATGGCTACACCTTC
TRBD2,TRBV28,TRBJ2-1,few,CASNDFRLAASYNEQFF,TGTGCCAGCAACGACTTTAGACTAGCGGCCTCCTACAATGAGCAGTTCTTC
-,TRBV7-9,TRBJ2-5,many,CASSFFGGEETQYF,TGTGCCAGCAGCTTCTTTGGGGGAGAAGAGACCCAGTACTTC
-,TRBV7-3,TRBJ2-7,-,CASSLSGGAAYEQCF,TGTGCCAGCAGCTTAAGTGGGGGGGCGGCCTACGAGCAGTGCTTC
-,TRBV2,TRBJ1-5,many,CASSEPGRGVAQHF,TGTGCCAGCAGTGAACCGGGTCGGGGGGTAGCCCAGCATTTT
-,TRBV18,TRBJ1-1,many,CASSPPVGDTEAFF,TGTGCCAGCTCACCACCCGTGGGAGACACTGAAGCTTTCTTT
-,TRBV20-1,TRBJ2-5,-,CSARDGRGQSGTQYF,TGCAGTGCTAGAGACGGTCGGGGTCAGTCCGGGACCCAGTACTTC
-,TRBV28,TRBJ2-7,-,CASTRRVYGEQYF,TGTGCCAGCACACGAAGGGTCTACGGCGAGCAGTACTTC
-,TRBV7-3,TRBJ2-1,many,CASSLMASLGTEQFF,TGTGCCAGCAGCTTAATGGCTAGCCTTGGCACTGAGCAGTTCTTC
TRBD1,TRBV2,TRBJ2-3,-,CASSEQGATDTQYF,TGTGCCAGCAGTGAACAGGGGGCAACAGATACGCAGTATTTT
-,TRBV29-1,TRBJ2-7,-,CSVLTHYEQYF,TGCAGCGTCCTTACCCACTACGAGCAGTACTTC
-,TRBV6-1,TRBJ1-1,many,CASTTKGYLTEAFF,TGTGCCAGCACCACAAAAGGGTATTTGACTGAAGCTTTCTTT
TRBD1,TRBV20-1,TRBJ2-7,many,CSAGTDSYEQYF,TGCAGTGCTGGGACAGACTCCTACGAGCAGTACTTC
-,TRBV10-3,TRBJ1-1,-,CAISDPTDGNTEAFF,TGTGCCATCAGTGACCCGACGGACGGGAACACTGAAGCTTTCTTT
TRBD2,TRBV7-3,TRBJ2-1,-,CASSSKPKGRECQYNEQFF,TGTGCCAGCAGCTCAAAGCCTAAAGGGCGGGAGTGTCAATACAATGAGCAGTTCTTC
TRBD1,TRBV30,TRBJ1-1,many,CAWRGTGVFTEAFF,TGTGCCTGGAGGGGGACAGGGGTTTTCACTGAAGCTTTCTTT
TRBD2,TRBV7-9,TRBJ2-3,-,CASSPGTTHDTQYF,TGTGCCAGCAGCCCCGGGACTACCCATGATACGCAGTATTTT
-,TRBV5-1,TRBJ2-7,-,CASSHEGLNEQYF,TGCGCCAGCAGCCACGAAGGGTTGAACGAGCAGTACTTC
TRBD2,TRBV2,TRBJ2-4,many,CASSPPSGQNIQYF,TGTGCCAGCAGTCCCCCTAGCGGCCAAAACATTCAGTACTTC
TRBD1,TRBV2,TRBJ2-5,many,CASSVLGTGGLGTQYF,TGTGCCAGCAGTGTACTCGGGACAGGGGGCCTAGGGACCCAGTACTTC
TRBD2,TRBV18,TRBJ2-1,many,CASSPLPSGSSYNEQFF,TGTGCCAGCTCACCCTTGCCTAGCGGGAGCTCCTACAATGAGCAGTTCTTC
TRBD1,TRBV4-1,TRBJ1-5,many,CASSLGDRNNQPQHF,TGCGCCAGCAGCCTTGGGGACAGAAACAATCAGCCCCAGCATTTT
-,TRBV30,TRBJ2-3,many,CAWSVGGPHTDTQYF,TGTGCCTGGAGTGTCGGGGGACCCCACACAGATACGCAGTATTTT
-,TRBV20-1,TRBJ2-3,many,CSAREPGLWTDTQYF,TGCAGTGCTAGAGAGCCGGGTCTTTGGACAGATACGCAGTATTTT
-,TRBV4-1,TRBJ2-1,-,CASSHRSSSSSYNEQFF,TGCGCCAGCAGCCATCGCTCTAGCAGTAGCTCCTACAATGAGCAGTTCTTC
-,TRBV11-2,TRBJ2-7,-,CASSLALESSYEQYF,TGTGCCAGCAGCTTAGCGTTAGAATCCTCCTACGAGCAGTACTTC
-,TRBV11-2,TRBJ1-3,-,CASSLVNSFSGNTIYF,TGTGCCAGCAGCTTAGTAAACTCCTTCTCTGGAAACACCATATATTTT
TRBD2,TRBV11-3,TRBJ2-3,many,CASRSHRDYSTDTQYF,TGTGCCAGCAGATCTCACCGGGACTATTCAACAGATACGCAGTATTTT
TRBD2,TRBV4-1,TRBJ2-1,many,CASSSGSIGNEQFF,TGCGCCAGCTCTAGCGGGAGCATCGGCAATGAGCAGTTCTTC
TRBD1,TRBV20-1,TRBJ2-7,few,CSAQTGKMESEQYF,TGCAGTGCCCAGACAGGGAAGATGGAGAGCGAGCAGTACTTC
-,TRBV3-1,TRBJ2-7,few,CASSQAPGSPYEQYF,TGTGCCAGCAGCCAAGCGCCGGGGTCACCCTACGAGCAGTACTTC
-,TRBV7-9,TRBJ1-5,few,CASSLALVDQPQHF,TGTGCCAGCAGCTTAGCGCTTGTCGATCAGCCCCAGCATTTT
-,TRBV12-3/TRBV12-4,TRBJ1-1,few,CASSVSTEAFF,TGTGCCAGCAGTGTTAGCACTGAAGCTTTCTTT
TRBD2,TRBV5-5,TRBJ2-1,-,CASSLVWGLAGRKEFF,TGTGCCAGCAGCTTGGTTTGGGGACTAGCGGGACGAAAGGAGTTCTTC
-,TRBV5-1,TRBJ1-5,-,CASSLNPQHGNQPQHF,TGCGCCAGCAGCCTCAACCCTCAGCACGGCAATCAGCCCCAGCATTTT
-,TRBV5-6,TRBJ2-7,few,CASSSTIRDNSYEQYF,TGTGCCAGCAGCTCCACCATCCGGGACAACTCCTACGAGCAGTACTTC
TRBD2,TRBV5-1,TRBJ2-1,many,CASSLWGGLAIEQFF,TGCGCCAGCAGCTTGTGGGGAGGACTAGCGATTGAGCAGTTCTTC
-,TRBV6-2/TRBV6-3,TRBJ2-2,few,CASRGISGWNTGELFF,TGTGCCAGCAGGGGGATTAGCGGATGGAACACCGGGGAGCTGTTTTTT
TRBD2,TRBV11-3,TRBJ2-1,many,CASSLEREAYNEQFF,TGTGCCAGCAGCTTAGAGCGGGAGGCTTACAATGAGCAGTTCTTC
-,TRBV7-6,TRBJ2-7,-,CASSPGLTLLEQYF,TGTGCCAGCAGCCCGGGCCTTACTCTCCTCGAGCAGTACTTC